Below are 7 T cell receptor beta chains sequenced from a single sample in a study of T cells after somatic rescue of genetic block. The table came from immunoSEQ multiplex PCR; TCRdb's copy has only in-frame clones and leaves some out. The profile shows about 15,000 clones, more than 65% of them singletons. The sequenced material came from peripheral blood mononuclear cells (PBMCs). These receptor sequences come from a boy between 10 and 17 years old.

The chain recombines TRBV7-9 with TRBJ2-1; 10 bases agree with TRBD2. Trimming removed 5 bases from V and 0 bases from J; junction bases left unmatched: 4. From germline, CDR1 is SEHNR and CDR2 FQNEAQ (reference sequence). The length of the CDR3 is 16 residues. CDR3 amino acids: CASSPLAGVSYNEQFF. The DNA of the CDR3 is TGTGCCAGCAGCCCTCTAGCGGGGGTCTCCTACAATGAGCAGTTCTTC.

This chain links TRBV4-2 with TRBJ2-1; TRBD1 might be the D (6 bases). Germline V gene data show CDR1 as LGHNA and CDR2 as YNFKEQ. The CDR3 runs to 15 residues. The ends were cut back, 1 base at V and 7 bases at J, with 14 bases in the middle. Here the CDR3 reads CASSQGLGGMNEQFF. DNA for the CDR3: TGTGCCAGCAGCCAAGGGCTAGGGGGTATGAATGAGCAGTTCTTC.

The chain recombines TRBV27 with TRBJ2-1, with TRBD2 identical over 8 bases. The junction had 15 bases not matched to a gene; V was cut back by 7 bases and J by 1 base. This CDR3 has 18 amino acids. CDR1 is MNHEY, CDR2 SMNVEV, per germline (reference sequence). The CDR3 here is CASIQWSGGMGSYNEQFF. CDR3 sequence (DNA): TGTGCCAGCATTCAGTGGAGCGGGGGCATGGGGTCCTACAATGAGCAGTTCTTC.

The chain combines TRBV27 with TRBJ2-7; 7 bases agree with TRBD1. Per germline, CDR1 MNHEY and CDR2 SMNVEV (reference sequence). V gave up 3 bases and J gave up 2 bases; unmatched junction bases: 4. This CDR3 contains 14 residues. This chain's CDR3 is CASSFLQGAYEQYF. The CDR3 region has the DNA TGTGCCAGCAGTTTTCTTCAGGGGGCCTACGAGCAGTACTTC.

The J gene is TRBJ2-1, the V gene TRBV7-3; 8 nucleotides align to TRBD2. CDR1 and CDR2 from the germline V gene are SGHTA and FQGTGA. This CDR3 comprises 13 residues. V was pared by 7 bases and J by 5 bases, with 4 bases of the junction left unmatched. The CDR3 region has the DNA TGTGCCAGCATCCTTAGCGGGGACAATGAGCAGTTCTTC. Its translation is CASILSGDNEQFF. The full variable domain, with the rest looked up from reference TRBV7-3 and TRBJ2-1, is GAGVSQTPSNKVTEKGKYVELRCDPISGHTALYWYRQSLGQGPEFLIYFQGTGAADDSGLPNDRFFAVRPEGSVSTLKIQRTERGDSAVYLCASILSGDNEQFFGPGTRLTVL.

The chain recombines TRBV7-9 with TRBJ1-2, with D possibly matching TRBD1 (5 bases). Germline CDR1 and CDR2: SEHNR and FQNEAQ (reference sequence). The CDR3 runs to 14 residues. Trimming cost V 3 bases and J 2 bases, with 10 bases left between them. The CDR3 loop is CASSFRGTNYGYTF. The CDR3 region has the DNA TGTGCCAGCAGCTTTAGGGGAACGAACTATGGCTACACCTTC.

The gene calls are TRBV27 and TRBJ2-3; D gene uncertain. The CDR3 is 15 residues long. In germline, CDR1 is MNHEY, CDR2 SMNVEV (reference sequence). V was cut by 1 base and J by 4 bases, with 12 bases left in between. The CDR3 DNA sequence: TGTGCCAGCAGTTTATGGGGTGCTGGCCCAGATACGCAGTATTTT. This sequence encodes CASSLWGAGPDTQYF.